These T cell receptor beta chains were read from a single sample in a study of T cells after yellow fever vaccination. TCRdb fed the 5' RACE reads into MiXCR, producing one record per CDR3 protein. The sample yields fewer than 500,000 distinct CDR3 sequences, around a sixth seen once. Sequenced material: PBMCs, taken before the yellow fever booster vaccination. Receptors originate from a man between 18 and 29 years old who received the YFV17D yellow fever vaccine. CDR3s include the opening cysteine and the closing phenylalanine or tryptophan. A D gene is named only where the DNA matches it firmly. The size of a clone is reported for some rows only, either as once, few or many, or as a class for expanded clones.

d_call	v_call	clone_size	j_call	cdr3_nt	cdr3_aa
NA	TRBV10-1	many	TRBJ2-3	TGCGCCAGCAGTGAGCTCATAAGCACAGATACGCAGTATTTT	CASSELISTDTQYF
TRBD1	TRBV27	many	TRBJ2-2	TGTGCCAGCAGTTTACGGACAGGGACCACCGGGGAGCTGTTTTTT	CASSLRTGTTGELFF
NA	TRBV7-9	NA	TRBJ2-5	TGTGCCAGCAGCAAGAGGTCGGGCGGAGGAGAGACCCAGTACTTC	CASSKRSGGGETQYF
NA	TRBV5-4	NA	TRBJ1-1	TGTGCCAGCAGCTCGAGCTCCGGGACAACCATGAACACTGAAGCTTTCTTT	CASSSSSGTTMNTEAFF
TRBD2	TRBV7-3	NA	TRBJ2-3	TGTGCCAGCAGCCCCGGGACTAGCGGGGGGGGCGGAGATACGCAGTATTTT	CASSPGTSGGGGDTQYF
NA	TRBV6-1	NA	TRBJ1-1	TGTGCCAGCAGTGAATTAGGGGTGAGCACTGAAGCTTTCTTT	CASSELGVSTEAFF
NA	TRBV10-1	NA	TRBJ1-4	TGCGCCAGCAGGACAAGCAGGACAGAAAATGAAAAACTGTTTTTT	CASRTSRTENEKLFF
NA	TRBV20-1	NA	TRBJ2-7	TGCAGTGCAACGTCGTCGGGTGGCGAGCAGTACTTC	CSATSSGGEQYF
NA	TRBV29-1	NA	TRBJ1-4	TGCAGCATACTTTGGGAAGGGGAAAAACTGTTTTTT	CSILWEGEKLFF
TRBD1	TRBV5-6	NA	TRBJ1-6	TGTGCCAGCAAGACAGGGGTTCACTCACCCCTCCACTTT	CASKTGVHSPLHF
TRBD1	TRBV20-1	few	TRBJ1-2	TGCAGTGCTAGAGGCGGGACAGGCCTTAACTATGGCTACACCTTC	CSARGGTGLNYGYTF
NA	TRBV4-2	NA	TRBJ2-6	TGTGCCAGCAGCCAAGATTTGGAGTGGAGATCTGGGGCCAACGTCCTGACTTTC	CASSQDLEWRSGANVLTF
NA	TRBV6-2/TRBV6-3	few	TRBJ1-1	TGTGCCAGCAGTTACTCGGCGGGGATTAACACTGAAGCTTTCTTT	CASSYSAGINTEAFF
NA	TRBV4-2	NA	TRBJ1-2	TGTGCCAGCAGCCAAGCAGGGCTTGGCTACACCTTC	CASSQAGLGYTF
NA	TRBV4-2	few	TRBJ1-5	TGTGCCAGCAGCCAAGGTACCTGGGGACAGCCCCAGCATTTT	CASSQGTWGQPQHF
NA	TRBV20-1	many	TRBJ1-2	TGCAGTGCGAGGGATGGCTACACCTTC	CSARDGYTF
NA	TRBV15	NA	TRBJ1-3	TGTGCCACCAGCAGAGACATGGCCCGGAGGAACACCATATATTTT	CATSRDMARRNTIYF
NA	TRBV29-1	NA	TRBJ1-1	TGCAGCGTTGTTCCAGCAGGGACTGAAGCTTTCTTT	CSVVPAGTEAFF
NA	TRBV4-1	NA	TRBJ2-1	TGCGCCAGCAGCACTCGGACAGCCAATGAGCAGTTCTTC	CASSTRTANEQFF
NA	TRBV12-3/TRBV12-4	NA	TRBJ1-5	TGTGCCAGCAGTAGGACAAGACATCAGCCCCAGCATTTT	CASSRTRHQPQHF
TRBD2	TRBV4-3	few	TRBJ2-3	TGCGCCAGCAGCCCCGTAGCCCAGGGAGGGGCAGATACGCAGTATTTT	CASSPVAQGGADTQYF
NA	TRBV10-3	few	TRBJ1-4	TGTGCCATCAGTTCCACGGGAGGGTATAAAAAACTGTTTTTT	CAISSTGGYKKLFF
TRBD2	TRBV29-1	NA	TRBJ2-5	TGCAGCGTCCGGACTAGCGCCGTCCAAGAGACCCAGTACTTC	CSVRTSAVQETQYF
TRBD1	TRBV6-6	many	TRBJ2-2	TGTGCCAGCAGTCACAGGGGGCCGAACACCGGGGAGCTGTTTTTT	CASSHRGPNTGELFF
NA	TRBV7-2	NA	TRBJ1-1	TGTGCCAGCAGCTTTACGGCGACGGTGAACACTGAAGCTTTCTTT	CASSFTATVNTEAFF
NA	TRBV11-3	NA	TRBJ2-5	TGTGCCAGCAGCTTCGAACCACATGAGACCCAGTACTTC	CASSFEPHETQYF
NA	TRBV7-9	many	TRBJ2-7	TGTGCCAGCCCAGAGGCAGGGGAGTACGAGCAGTACTTC	CASPEAGEYEQYF
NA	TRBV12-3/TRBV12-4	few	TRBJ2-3	TGTGCCAGCAGTTTAGAGGGGGACTCCTCAACTAGCACAGATACGCAGTATTTT	CASSLEGDSSTSTDTQYF
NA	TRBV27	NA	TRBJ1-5	TGTGCCAGCAGTTTAGGAGGGCCCCTAGAGACCCAGCATTTT	CASSLGGPLETQHF
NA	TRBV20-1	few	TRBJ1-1	TGCAGTGCTAGTTCCCCGGGACAAGGGAACACTGAAGCTTTCTTT	CSASSPGQGNTEAFF
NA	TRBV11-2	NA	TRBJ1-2	TGTGCCAGCAGCATGGGGGGGTTCTATGGCTACACCTTC	CASSMGGFYGYTF
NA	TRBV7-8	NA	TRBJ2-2	TGTGCCAGCAGCTTTTCTACAGGGTCCGGGGAGCTGTTTTTT	CASSFSTGSGELFF
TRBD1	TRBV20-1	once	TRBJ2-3	TGCAGTGCGTTACCCGGGACAGGAGATTCCACAGATACGCAGTATTTT	CSALPGTGDSTDTQYF
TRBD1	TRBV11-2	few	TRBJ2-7	TGTGCCAGCAGGCCGGGACAGGGCCTAAAGTACGAGCAGTACTTC	CASRPGQGLKYEQYF
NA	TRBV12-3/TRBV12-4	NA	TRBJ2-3	TGTGCCAGCAGTGTACCCGGGACGCTCTCCACAGATACGCAGTATTTT	CASSVPGTLSTDTQYF
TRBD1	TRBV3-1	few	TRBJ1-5	TGTGCCAGCAGCCAGTCCGACAGGGGCTTTGGACAGCCCCAGCATTTT	CASSQSDRGFGQPQHF
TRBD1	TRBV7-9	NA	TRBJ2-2	TGTGCCAGCAGCTTACCCAACAGGGGTGGGACCGGGGAGCTGTTTTTT	CASSLPNRGGTGELFF
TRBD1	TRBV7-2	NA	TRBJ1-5	TGTGCCAGCAGCTCGGACAGGGGGCGGTATCAGCCCCAGCATTTT	CASSSDRGRYQPQHF
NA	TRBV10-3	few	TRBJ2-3	TGTGCCATCAGTGAGTCGATATCCGGGGGCCCATCGACGCAGTATTTT	CAISESISGGPSTQYF
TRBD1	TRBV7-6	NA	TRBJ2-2	TGTGCCAGCAGCCCGACCAGGGGGCTTACCGGGGAGCTGTTTTTT	CASSPTRGLTGELFF
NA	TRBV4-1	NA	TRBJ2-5	TGCGCCAGCAGCCCACAGGTGGGGCAAGAGACCCAGTACTTC	CASSPQVGQETQYF
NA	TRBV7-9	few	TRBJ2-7	TGTGCCAGAGTCCGAGGACCCACCTGGGGCTACGAGCAGTACTTC	CARVRGPTWGYEQYF
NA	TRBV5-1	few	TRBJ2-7	TGCGCCAGCAGCTTGTCGATCGGGACTGCCGCCTACGAGCAGTACTTC	CASSLSIGTAAYEQYF
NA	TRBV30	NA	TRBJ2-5	TGTGCCTGGACTCTGATTCGTGGGACCCAGTACTTC	CAWTLIRGTQYF
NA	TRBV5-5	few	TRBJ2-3	TGTGCCAGCAGCTCCCTCATCTCGGGGGCAGATACGCAGTATTTT	CASSSLISGADTQYF
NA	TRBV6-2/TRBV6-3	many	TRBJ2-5	TGTGCCAGCAGTTACGAAGTTCCAGAGACCCAGTACTTC	CASSYEVPETQYF
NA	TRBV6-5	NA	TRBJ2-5	TGTGCCAGCAGTTACTCGAATGAAGAGACCCAGTACTTC	CASSYSNEETQYF